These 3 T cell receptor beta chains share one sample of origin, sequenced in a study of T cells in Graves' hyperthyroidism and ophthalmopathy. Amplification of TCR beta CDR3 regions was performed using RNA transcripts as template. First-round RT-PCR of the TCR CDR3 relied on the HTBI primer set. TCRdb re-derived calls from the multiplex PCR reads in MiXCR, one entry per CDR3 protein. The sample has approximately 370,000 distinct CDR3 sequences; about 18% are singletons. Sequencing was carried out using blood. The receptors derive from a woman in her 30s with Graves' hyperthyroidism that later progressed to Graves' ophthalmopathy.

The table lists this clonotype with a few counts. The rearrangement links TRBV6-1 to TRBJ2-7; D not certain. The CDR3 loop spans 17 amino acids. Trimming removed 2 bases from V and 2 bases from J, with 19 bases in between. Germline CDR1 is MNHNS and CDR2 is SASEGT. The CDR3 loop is CASSEHLPGGLAYEQYF. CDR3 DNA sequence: TGTGCCAGCAGTGAACACCTACCTGGTGGTCTCGCCTACGAGCAGTACTTC.

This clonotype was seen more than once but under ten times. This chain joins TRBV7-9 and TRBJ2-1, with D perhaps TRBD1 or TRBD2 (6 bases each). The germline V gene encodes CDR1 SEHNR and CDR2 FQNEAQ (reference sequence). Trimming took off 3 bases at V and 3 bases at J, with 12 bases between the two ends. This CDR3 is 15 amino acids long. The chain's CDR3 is CASSFPGGLYNEQFF. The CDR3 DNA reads TGTGCCAGCAGCTTCCCCGGGGGCCTCTACAATGAGCAGTTCTTC.

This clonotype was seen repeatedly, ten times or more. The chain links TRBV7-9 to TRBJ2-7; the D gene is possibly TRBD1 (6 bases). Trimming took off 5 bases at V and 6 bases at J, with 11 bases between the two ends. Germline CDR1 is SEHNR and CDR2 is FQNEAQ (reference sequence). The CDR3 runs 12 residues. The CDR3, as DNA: TGTGCCAGCAGCCCGGGACATCTCGAGCAGTACTTC. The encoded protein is CASSPGHLEQYF. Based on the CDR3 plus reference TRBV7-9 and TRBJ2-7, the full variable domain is DTGVSQNPRHKITKRGQNVTFRCDPISEHNRLYWYRQTLGQGPEFLTYFQNEAQLEKSRLLSDRFSAERPKGSFSTLEIQRTEQGDSAMYLCASSPGHLEQYFGPGTRLTVT.